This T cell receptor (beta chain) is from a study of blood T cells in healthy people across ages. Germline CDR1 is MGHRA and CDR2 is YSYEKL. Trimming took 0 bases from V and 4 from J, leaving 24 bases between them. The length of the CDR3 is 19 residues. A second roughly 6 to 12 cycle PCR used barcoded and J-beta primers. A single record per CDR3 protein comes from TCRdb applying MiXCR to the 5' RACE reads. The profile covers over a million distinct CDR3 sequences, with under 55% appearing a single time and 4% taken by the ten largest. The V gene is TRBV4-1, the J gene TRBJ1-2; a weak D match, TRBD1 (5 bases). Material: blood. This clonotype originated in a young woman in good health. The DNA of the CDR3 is TGCGCCAGCAGCCAAGATTCCAGGACAAATATTTTTCGGGGCTATGGCTACACCTTC. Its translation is CASSQDSRTNIFRGYGYTF.